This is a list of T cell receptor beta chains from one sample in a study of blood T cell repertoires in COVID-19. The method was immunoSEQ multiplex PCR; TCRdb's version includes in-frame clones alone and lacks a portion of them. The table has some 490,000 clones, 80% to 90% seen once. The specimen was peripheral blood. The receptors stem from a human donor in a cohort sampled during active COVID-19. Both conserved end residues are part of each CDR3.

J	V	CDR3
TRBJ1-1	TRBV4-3	CASSQAGQDPFNTEAFF
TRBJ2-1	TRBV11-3	CASSPAAGYNEQFF
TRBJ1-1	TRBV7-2	CASLDRQENTEAFF
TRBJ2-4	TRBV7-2	CASSPGQGGNIQYF
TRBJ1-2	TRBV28	CASSKRQGYGYTF
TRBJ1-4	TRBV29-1	CSVGVTATNEKLFF
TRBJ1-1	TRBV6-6	CASSQIQGAYTEAFF
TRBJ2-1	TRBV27	CASSLRLGSYNEQFF
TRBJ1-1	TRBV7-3	CASSFGLANTEAFF
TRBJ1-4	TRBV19	CAIMDRANEKLFF
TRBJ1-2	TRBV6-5	CASSLGGQGAYGYTF
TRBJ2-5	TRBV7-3	CASSLSGRGETQYF
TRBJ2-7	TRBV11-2	CASSLAGEPYEQYF
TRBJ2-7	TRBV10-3	CAISDFGTGAREQYF
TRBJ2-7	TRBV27	CASSLSSGQAKNF
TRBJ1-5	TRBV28	CASSRTGGGDQPQHF
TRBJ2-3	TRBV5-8	CASSYGQGVGTDTQYF
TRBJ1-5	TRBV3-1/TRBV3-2	CASSHARQGARGQPQHF
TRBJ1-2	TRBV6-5	CASSQGDTYGYTF
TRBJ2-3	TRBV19	CASRSSGVSTDTQYF
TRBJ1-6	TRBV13	CASSFSTGTGDNSPLHF
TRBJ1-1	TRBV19	CASSIQGAPTEAFF
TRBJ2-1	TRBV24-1	CATSDTSGSSYNEQFF
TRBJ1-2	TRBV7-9	CASSSYLDRDNGYTF
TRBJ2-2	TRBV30	CAWTSGTGELFF
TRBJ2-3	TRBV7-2	CASSAPLSAGADTQYF
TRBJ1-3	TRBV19	CASSTSIREGSGNTIYF
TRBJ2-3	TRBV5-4	CASSLVPTDTQYF
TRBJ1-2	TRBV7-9	CASSLMTGLGYTF
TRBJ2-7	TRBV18	CASSSTGTSGKYEQYF
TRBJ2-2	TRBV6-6	CASSSRSGGFTGELFF
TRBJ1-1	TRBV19	CASSIGGPEAFF
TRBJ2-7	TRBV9	CASSVALGVNEQYF
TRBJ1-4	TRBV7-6	CASSPRTGKNEKLFF
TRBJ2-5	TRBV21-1	CASSKDARYQETQYF
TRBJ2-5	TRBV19	CASSPPTGSRETQYF
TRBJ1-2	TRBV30	CAWSALGTGGGYTF
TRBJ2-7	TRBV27	CASTPAGREPLGGEQYF
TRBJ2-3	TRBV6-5	CASSFQGGRHTDTQYF
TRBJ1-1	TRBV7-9	CASSHNRGRVTEAFF
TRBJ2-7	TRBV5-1	CASSPGGAGSYEQYF
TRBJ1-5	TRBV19	CASSILSPPGNQPQHF
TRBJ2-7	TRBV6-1	CASSEAPRTGGRHEQYF
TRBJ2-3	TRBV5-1	CASSPKGQTGTDTQYF
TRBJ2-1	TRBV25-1	CASSDTGTSGNEQFF
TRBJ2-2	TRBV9	CASSPRYSGNTGELFF
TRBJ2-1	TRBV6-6	CASRTGSYNEQFF
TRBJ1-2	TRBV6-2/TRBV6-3	CASSYSVKNGAGYTF
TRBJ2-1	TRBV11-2	CASSQSGSSYNEQFF
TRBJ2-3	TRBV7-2	CASSLEVLAGGAHTQYF